This T cell receptor beta chain was captured by sequencing in a study of Ad26.COV2.S vaccination and SARS-CoV-2 variants. Across the study: Ad26.COV2.S given intramuscularly, once or twice 56 days apart. Study results and limitations: Comparability of non-spike TCR breadth was observed across vaccine and placebo recipients.

Here immunoSEQ multiplex PCR was the method, and the copy in TCRdb shows in-frame clones only, minus some. Of roughly 270,000 clones listed, around 87% are singletons. The CDR3 extends over 13 amino acids. V was pared by 5 bases and J by 4 bases, with 11 bases between. The germline gives CDR1 SGHRS, CDR2 YFSETQ. In the case of this clone: The antigen remains undetermined.

The treatment: roughly 19 received Ad26.COV2.S at low or high dose, single or two shots; about 5 received placebo; per-sample allocation not given. It was on day 63 after the first vaccine or placebo injection that samples were taken. The TCR sequence derives from a person aged 18-60 years who received the Ad26.COV2.S COVID-19 vaccine or a placebo. The gene calls are TRBV5-1 and TRBJ2-3, with D unresolved. The sample was peripheral blood, taken in a trial of Ad26.COV2.S vaccine versus placebo. The CDR3 bases are TGCGCCAGCAGTTCACTGGGGTCAGATACGCAGTATTTT. This encodes CASSSLGSDTQYF.